Below are 31 T cell receptor beta chains sequenced from a single sample in a study of blood T cell repertoires in COVID-19. Using immunoSEQ multiplex PCR, the repertoire was profiled, and TCRdb retains in-frame clones only, with some absent. The data contain approximately 15,000 clones, around 79% of them seen just once; the ten biggest clones take up over 25%. Sequencing input: peripheral blood. Receptor source: a woman aged 65 to 85 with active COVID-19.

This sequence joins TRBV5-1 and TRBJ2-3; the D is unclear. V dropped 0 bases and J dropped 1 base, with 6 bases sitting between them. From germline, CDR1 is SGHRS and CDR2 YFSETQ. The length of the CDR3 is 14 residues. Here the CDR3 reads CASSLGSGTDTQYF. The CDR3 nucleotides are TGCGCCAGCAGCTTGGGGTCAGGCACAGATACGCAGTATTTT.

The chain couples TRBV4-3 to TRBJ2-2; D is perhaps TRBD1 (7 bases). This CDR3 contains 19 residues. The V gene's germline CDR1 is LGHNA and CDR2 YSLEER. V dropped 1 base and J dropped 3 bases, with 21 bases sitting between them. The CDR3 DNA reads TGCGCCAGCAGCCAAGCGAATCGGGGACTCAGGGGGGACACCGGGGAGCTGTTTTTT. Encoded protein: CASSQANRGLRGDTGELFF.

V and J are TRBV19 and TRBJ1-5; D call uncertain. Deletions cut 1 base from V and 3 bases from J, with 7 bases between. The CDR3 consists of 14 residues. Germline-derived CDR1 and CDR2 are LNHDA and SQIVND (reference sequence). In DNA, the CDR3 is TGTGCCAGTAGTATAGGGCAGTTCAATCAGCCCCAGCATTTT. It yields the protein CASSIGQFNQPQHF. The full variable domain, rest sourced from reference TRBV19 and TRBJ1-5, is DGGITQSPKYLFRKEGQNVTLSCEQNLNHDAMYWYRQDPGQGLRLIYYSQIVNDFQKGDIAEGYSVSREKKESFPLTVTSAQKNPTAFYLCASSIGQFNQPQHFGDGTRLSIL.

The J gene is TRBJ1-2, the V gene TRBV15, with D perhaps matching TRBD1 (5 bases). Trimming took off 3 bases at V and 2 bases at J, with 7 bases between the two ends. This CDR3 spans 13 amino acids. From germline, CDR1 is LNHNV and CDR2 YYDKDF (reference sequence). The CDR3 is CATSRGGNYGYTF. CDR3 sequence (DNA): TGTGCCACCAGCAGGGGGGGAAACTATGGCTACACCTTC.

This sequence joins TRBV10-2 and TRBJ1-5; 7 nucleotides align to TRBD1. With 4 bases clipped from V and 4 bases from J, the junction kept 7 bases outside the gene matches. The CDR3 loop spans 15 amino acids. Germline lookup yields CDR1 WSHSY and CDR2 SAAADI. CDR3: CASSGIQGRNQPQHF. The CDR3 DNA sequence: TGCGCCAGCAGTGGGATACAGGGGAGAAATCAGCCCCAGCATTTT.

V and J are TRBV10-3 and TRBJ2-3; 16 bases line up with TRBD2. The CDR3 has 18 residues. The J segment lost 3 bases and the V segment lost 3 bases, leaving 6 bases of the junction unmatched. Per germline, CDR1 ENHRY and CDR2 SYGVKD. The CDR3 reads CAISDSPGLAGGTDTQYF. The CDR3 DNA reads as TGTGCCATCAGTGACAGTCCGGGACTAGCGGGAGGGACAGATACGCAGTATTTT.

This rearrangement joins TRBV7-3 to TRBJ2-1, with TRBD1 matching over 7 bases. With 1 base clipped from V and 6 bases from J, the junction kept 9 bases outside the gene matches. CDR1 is SGHTA, CDR2 FQGTGA, per germline. The CDR3 totals 16 residues. In DNA, the CDR3 is TGTGCCAGCAGCTTAAGCCCCCGGGACAGAAGCAATGAGCAGTTCTTC. Residues: CASSLSPRDRSNEQFF.

The rearrangement uses TRBV10-2 and TRBJ2-1; 7 bases agree with TRBD1. The CDR3 length is 15 residues. Germline CDR1 and CDR2: WSHSY and SAAADI. J lost 0 bases, V lost 5 bases, and 4 bases had no gene match. The CDR3 region is CASSPTGASYNEQFF. For the CDR3, the DNA is TGCGCCAGCAGTCCCACAGGGGCCTCCTACAATGAGCAGTTCTTC.

This sequence joins TRBV7-6 and TRBJ2-7; possibly TRBD1 for D (5 bases). V lost 6 bases and J lost 2, with 14 bases in between. Germline CDR1 is SGHVS and CDR2 is FNYEAQ. The CDR3 has 14 amino acids. CDR3 region: CASSPQGQTYEQYF. Here the CDR3 DNA reads TGTGCCAGCAGTCCCCAAGGACAAACCTACGAGCAGTACTTC.

The chain joins TRBV19 to TRBJ2-5; 8 bases agree with TRBD1. The CDR3 extends over 16 amino acids. The V gene's germline CDR1 is LNHDA and CDR2 SQIVND (reference sequence). V was clipped by 6 bases and J by 5 bases; unmatched bases: 14. The CDR3 reads CASSQDREAPRETQYF. The CDR3 DNA follows: TGTGCCAGTAGCCAGGACAGGGAAGCCCCTCGTGAGACCCAGTACTTC.

The V call is TRBV6-5, the J call TRBJ1-3; 7 bases are a match to TRBD1. The CDR3 is 15 residues long. V lost 6 bases and J lost 1; bases outside the gene matches: 6. In germline, CDR1 is MNHEY, CDR2 SVGAGI. CDR3 DNA sequence: TGTGCCAGCAGACAGGACAGGCCATCTGGAAACACCATATATTTT. Protein product: CASRQDRPSGNTIYF.

This clone was counted once. The chain combines TRBV6-5 with TRBJ1-5; possible D gene TRBD1, 5 bases. Trimming shortened V by 6 bases and J by 10 bases, and 16 bases separated the two germline ends. This CDR3 contains 13 residues. CDR1 is MNHEY and CDR2 is SVGAGI in the germline V gene. CDR3: CASRGFREGPQHF. The CDR3 DNA sequence: TGTGCCAGCAGGGGCTTCAGGGAGGGTCCCCAGCATTTT.

The J gene is TRBJ2-2, the V gene TRBV11-2; perhaps TRBD2 as D (6 bases). Germline values: CDR1 SGHAT, CDR2 FQNNGV. Deletions cut 6 bases from V and 7 bases from J, with 15 bases between. The CDR3 consists of 14 residues. CDR3 protein: CASRFTGVNGELFF. In DNA, the CDR3 is TGTGCCAGCAGGTTTACGGGAGTGAACGGGGAGCTGTTTTTT.

The chain carries TRBV6-5 and TRBJ1-1, with TRBD1 as a possible D gene (6 bases). Germline loops: CDR1 MNHEY, CDR2 SVGAGI. The CDR3 runs to 13 residues. The V gene lost 6 bases and the J gene lost 5 bases, with 13 bases spanning the gap. The CDR3 nucleotides read TGTGCCAGCAGGACAAACAGGGAAACTGAAGCTTTCTTT. It is translated as CASRTNRETEAFF.

V usage is TRBV28 and J usage is TRBJ2-6; D call uncertain. The CDR3 covers 13 residues. In germline, CDR1 is MDHEN, CDR2 SYDVKM. Trimming removed 3 bases from V and 4 bases from J, with 4 bases in between. The CDR3 DNA reads as TGTGCCAGCAGTTTGGCCGGGGCCAACGTCCTGACTTTC. Protein product: CASSLAGANVLTF.

The chain joins TRBV11-2 to TRBJ2-7, with 11 positions matching TRBD2. The length of the CDR3 is 15 residues. Germline V gene data show CDR1 as SGHAT and CDR2 as FQNNGV. V was clipped by 3 bases and J by 5 bases; unmatched bases: 6. The CDR3: CASSLLTSGANEQYF. DNA of the CDR3: TGTGCCAGCAGCTTGTTGACTAGCGGGGCCAACGAGCAGTACTTC.

The genes are TRBV2 and TRBJ2-5; D is possibly TRBD2 (6 bases). V was clipped by 4 bases and J by 4 bases, with 10 bases between them. Germline values: CDR1 SNHLY, CDR2 FYNNEI. This CDR3 contains 13 residues. The CDR3 coding sequence is TGTGCCAGCAGTGGGGGGGTTGGAGAGACCCAGTACTTC. Amino acid sequence: CASSGGVGETQYF.

The count of this clone is one. V gene TRBV5-1 combines with J gene TRBJ2-1, with D perhaps matching TRBD1 (5 bases). Germline V gene lookup returns CDR1 SGHRS and CDR2 YFSETQ. This CDR3 contains 15 residues. Trimming took off 6 bases at V and 0 bases at J, with 13 bases between the two ends. CDR3 DNA sequence: TGCGCCAGCACGGTAGGGCAGGGCTCCTACAATGAGCAGTTCTTC. This gives the protein CASTVGQGSYNEQFF.

The chain links TRBV28 to TRBJ1-3; possible D gene TRBD1, 5 bases. V was shortened by 6 bases and J by 7 bases, with 19 bases between the two germline ends. CDR1 is MDHEN, CDR2 SYDVKM, per germline. This CDR3 is 15 amino acids long. Written as DNA, the CDR3 is TGTGCCAGCAGACCCGGGACTGCAGGCGGGAACACCATATATTTT. Its translation is CASRPGTAGGNTIYF.

The chain has TRBV12-3 or TRBV12-4 and TRBJ2-7; perhaps TRBD2 as D (5 bases). The CDR3 loop spans 13 amino acids. V was shortened by 7 bases and J by 6 bases, with 16 bases between the two germline ends. The CDR3 sequence is CASNRELRGEQYF. CDR3 bases: TGTGCCAGCAATCGGGAACTACGGGGCGAGCAGTACTTC.

The chain recombines TRBV3-1 (or the pseudogene TRBV3-2) with TRBJ2-1; 9 bases line up with TRBD1. The CDR3 contains 17 residues. Germline CDR1 reads LGHDT; CDR2 reads YNNKEL (reference sequence). The trim removed 4 bases at V and 4 bases at J, leaving 11 bases unmatched. DNA of the CDR3: TGTGCCAGCAGCCTCAGACCCCCCGGACAGGGGTACAATGAGCAGTTCTTC. This gives the protein CASSLRPPGQGYNEQFF.

This rearrangement joins TRBV18 to TRBJ2-2, with TRBD2 matching 12 bases. Trimming removed 2 bases from V and 6 bases from J; junction bases left unmatched: 4. The CDR3 extends over 16 amino acids. Germline CDR1 is KGHSH and CDR2 is LQKENI. CDR3 DNA: TGTGCCAGCTCACCAGCTAGCGGGAGGGCCTCCGGGGAGCTGTTTTTT. Translated: CASSPASGRASGELFF.

The rearrangement uses TRBV9 and TRBJ2-1; a weak D match, TRBD2 (5 bases). V lost 4 bases and J 5 bases, leaving 10 bases between the germline ends. CDR3 length: 13 residues. Looked up from germline, CDR1 is SGDLS and CDR2 is YYNGEE. CDR3: CASSIGLDNEQFF. The CDR3, as DNA: TGTGCCAGCAGCATCGGACTCGACAATGAGCAGTTCTTC.

The rearrangement joins TRBV6-6 to TRBJ1-6; D unclear. The CDR3 is 15 residues long. With 0 bases removed from V and 8 bases from J, the gap between germline ends came to 11 bases. CDR1 is MNHNY and CDR2 is SVGAGI in the germline V gene (reference sequence). The CDR3 nucleotides read TGTGCCAGCAGTTACTCACAGCTCGACCATTCACCCCTCCACTTT. Its protein product is CASSYSQLDHSPLHF.

The chain uses TRBV5-1 and TRBJ1-5; D is possibly TRBD1 (5 bases). Deletions cut 0 bases from V and 4 bases from J, with 8 bases between. This CDR3 is 14 amino acids long. The germline CDR1 and CDR2 sequences are SGHRS and YFSETQ. CDR3 nucleotides: TGCGCCAGCAGCTTGGAAGGGGTAAATCAGCCCCAGCATTTT. Protein: CASSLEGVNQPQHF.

This clone has a single count. The junction departs from the called germline gene at one end, perhaps through a read error. This chain joins TRBV7-7 and TRBJ2-2; TRBD2 might be the D (6 bases). The germline gives CDR1 SSHAT, CDR2 FNYEAQ (reference sequence). This CDR3 has 18 residues. The CDR3 bases are TGTGCTAGCAGCACCTCCCCGGGCGGGACGTCGAACACCGGGGAGCTGTTTTTT. Translating gives CASSTSPGGTSNTGELFF.

The chain links TRBV6-6 to TRBJ1-6; D is ambiguous. Germline V gene data show CDR1 as MNHNY and CDR2 as SVGAGI (reference sequence). This CDR3 is 15 amino acids long. V was cut by 2 bases and J by 10 bases, with 15 bases left in between. In DNA form, the CDR3 reads TGTGCCAGCAGTTACGCTGGCAGGACGGGATCACCCCTCCACTTT. Protein sequence: CASSYAGRTGSPLHF.

The V call is TRBV9, the J call TRBJ2-3; maybe TRBD2 (6 bases). Germline values: CDR1 SGDLS, CDR2 YYNGEE. Between the trimmed V and J ends, which lost 2 bases and 2 bases, there was a span of 15 bases. The CDR3 extends over 16 amino acids. The CDR3, as DNA: TGTGCCAGCAGCGTTTCTTCTAGCGAATCCACAGATACGCAGTATTTT. It specifies CASSVSSSESTDTQYF.

The rearrangement joins TRBV7-2 to TRBJ2-7; the D is unclear. Germline CDR1 and CDR2: SGHTA and FQGNSA. This CDR3 is 12 amino acids long. The V end was cut by 5 bases, the J end by 3 bases, with 8 bases between. The CDR3 sequence: CASSPPNYEQYF. The CDR3 DNA reads TGTGCCAGCAGCCCCCCAAACTACGAGCAGTACTTC.

This chain joins TRBV29-1 and TRBJ2-7; D perhaps matches TRBD2 (5 bases). CDR3 length equals 14 residues. V was shortened by 1 base and J by 0 bases, with 10 bases between the two germline ends. CDR1 SQVTM and CDR2 ANQGSEA come from the germline V gene. The CDR3 region is CSVEARGNSYEQYF. DNA for the CDR3: TGCAGCGTTGAAGCGAGAGGGAACTCCTACGAGCAGTACTTC.

The V and J genes are TRBV10-3 and TRBJ2-5; D call uncertain. With 2 bases removed from V and 5 bases from J, the gap between germline ends came to 18 bases. The CDR3 extends over 16 amino acids. Germline V CDR1 and CDR2: ENHRY, SYGVKD. CDR3 in DNA: TGTGCCATCAGTGAGACGGCTAGTATTAAGTCGGAGACCCAGTACTTC. Its translation: CAISETASIKSETQYF.